The clone carrying this TCR beta chain was found once. This specimen belongs to a study of blood T cell repertoires in COVID-19. Study summary: Acute and convalescent COVID-19 samples came from the United States, Italy and Spain. The analysed material was cDNA or gDNA that came from T cells, B-cell-depleted T cells, or PBMCs.

CDR1 is MDHEN, CDR2 SYDVKM, per germline. This CDR3 has 14 residues. V was clipped by 2 bases and J by 7 bases, with 14 bases between them. Study processing details: Estimates of nucleated cell counts were drawn from the amplification of reference gene primers. Profiling relied on immunoSEQ multiplex PCR, and the TCRdb table lists in-frame clones only, not all of them. V and J calls and clone size are copied from that table; D and trimming were computed from the DNA. The sample has 90,000 to 100,000 clones; around nine tenths are singletons. The TCR originated in a human donor in a cohort sampled during active COVID-19. Input material: peripheral blood. V gene TRBV28 combines with J gene TRBJ2-5, with D unresolved. The CDR3 is CASSLGQSSGTQYF. The CDR3 region has the DNA TGTGCCAGCAGTTTAGGTCAGTCCTCAGGGACCCAGTACTTC.